The 2 T cell receptor beta chains listed next were all sequenced from one sample in a study of metastatic and nonmetastatic thyroid tumors. MiXCR reprocessed the PCR reads for TCRdb. Here the sample spans roughly 57,000 clones, approximately 20% being singletons. No treatment of any kind had been given to any patient before thyroid surgery. Sequenced material: blood. The receptor source for this set is a female donor with papillary thyroid cancer or a benign thyroid nodule (not recorded which). Some clones in this sample may be carry-over from other donors' samples.

This clone showed up many times. The chain carries TRBV7-9 and TRBJ2-3; D perhaps matches TRBD1 (5 bases). The CDR3 totals 14 residues. V shed 5 bases and J shed 2 bases, with 11 bases lying between them. The germline gives CDR1 SEHNR, CDR2 FQNEAQ (reference sequence). The CDR3 region has the DNA TGTGCCAGCAGCCCCCTTGGGGCCACAGATACGCAGTATTTT. This gives the protein CASSPLGATDTQYF.

This clone occurred many times. V usage is TRBV5-5 and J usage is TRBJ2-2; the D gene is possibly TRBD2 (6 bases). V was pared by 7 bases and J by 5 bases, with 21 bases between. Germline CDR1 reads SGHKS; CDR2 reads YYEKEE (reference sequence). The CDR3 has 16 residues. In nucleotides, the CDR3 is TGTGCCAGCGGGAGTAGTGGGAGGCGTTCAACCGGGGAGCTGTTTTTT. As protein: CASGSSGRRSTGELFF.